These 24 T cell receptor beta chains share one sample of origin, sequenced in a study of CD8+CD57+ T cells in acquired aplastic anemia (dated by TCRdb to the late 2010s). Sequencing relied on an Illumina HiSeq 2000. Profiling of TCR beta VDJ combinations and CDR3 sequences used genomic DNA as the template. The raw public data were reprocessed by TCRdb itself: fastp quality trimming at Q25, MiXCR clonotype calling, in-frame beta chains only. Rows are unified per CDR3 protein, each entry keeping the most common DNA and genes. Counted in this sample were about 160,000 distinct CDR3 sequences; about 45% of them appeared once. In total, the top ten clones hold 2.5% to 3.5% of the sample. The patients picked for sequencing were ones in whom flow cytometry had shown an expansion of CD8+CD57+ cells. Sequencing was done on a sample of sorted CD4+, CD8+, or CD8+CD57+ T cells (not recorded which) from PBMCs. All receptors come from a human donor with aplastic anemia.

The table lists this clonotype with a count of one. CDR3 nucleotides: TGTGCCAGCAGCCCATTCCTGAACACTGAAGCTTTCTTT. Protein product: CASSPFLNTEAFF. V and J are TRBV7-2 and TRBJ1-1; no clear D. Germline CDR1 SGHTA, CDR2 FQGNSA. The V end lost 5 bases, the J end lost 0 bases, and 7 bases lay between the germline ends. There are 13 residues in the CDR3.

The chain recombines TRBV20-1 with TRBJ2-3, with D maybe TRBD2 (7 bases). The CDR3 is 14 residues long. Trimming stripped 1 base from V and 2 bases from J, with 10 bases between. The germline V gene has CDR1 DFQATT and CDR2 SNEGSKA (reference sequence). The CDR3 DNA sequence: TGCAGTGCTAGAGGGGCGGGGGCCACAGATACGCAGTATTTT. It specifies CSARGAGATDTQYF.

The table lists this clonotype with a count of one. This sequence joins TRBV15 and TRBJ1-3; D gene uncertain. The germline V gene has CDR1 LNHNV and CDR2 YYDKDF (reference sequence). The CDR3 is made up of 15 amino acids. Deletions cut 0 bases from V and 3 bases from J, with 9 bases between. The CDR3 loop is CATSRDWPYGNTIYF. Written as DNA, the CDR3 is TGTGCCACCAGCAGAGATTGGCCGTATGGAAACACCATATATTTT.

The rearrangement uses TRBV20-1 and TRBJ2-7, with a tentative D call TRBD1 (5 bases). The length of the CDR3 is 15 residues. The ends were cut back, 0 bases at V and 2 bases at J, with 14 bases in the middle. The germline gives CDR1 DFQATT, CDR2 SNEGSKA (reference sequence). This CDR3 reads CSARDLGAGTYEQYF. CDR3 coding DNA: TGCAGTGCTAGAGATTTGGGCGCAGGGACCTACGAGCAGTACTTC.

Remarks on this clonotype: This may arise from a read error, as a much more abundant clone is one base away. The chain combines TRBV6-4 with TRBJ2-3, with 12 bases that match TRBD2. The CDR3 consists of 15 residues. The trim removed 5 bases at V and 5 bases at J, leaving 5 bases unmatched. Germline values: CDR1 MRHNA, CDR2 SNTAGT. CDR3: CASSPLAGGQDTQYF. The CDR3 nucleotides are TGTGCCAGCAGTCCACTAGCGGGAGGACAAGATACGCAGTATTTT.

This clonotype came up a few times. The CDR3 DNA is TGTGCCAGCAGCCAAGATGGGTACGAGCAGTACTTC. Its translation: CASSQDGYEQYF. The chain joins TRBV14 to TRBJ2-7, with no clear D. This CDR3 has 12 residues. The V end was cut by 0 bases, the J end by 4 bases, with 4 bases between. The germline CDR1 and CDR2 sequences are SGHDN and FVKESK.

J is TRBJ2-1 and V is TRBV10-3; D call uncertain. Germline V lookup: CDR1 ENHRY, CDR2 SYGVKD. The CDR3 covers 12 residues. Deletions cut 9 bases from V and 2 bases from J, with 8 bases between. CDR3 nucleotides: TGTGCCATTGGCCGCACCTACAATGAGCAGTTCTTC. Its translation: CAIGRTYNEQFF.

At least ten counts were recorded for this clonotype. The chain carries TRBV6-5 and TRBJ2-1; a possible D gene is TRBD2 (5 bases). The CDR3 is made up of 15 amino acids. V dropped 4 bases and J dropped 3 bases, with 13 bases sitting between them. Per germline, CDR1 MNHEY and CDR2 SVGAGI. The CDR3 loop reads CASSLDGIDYNEQFF. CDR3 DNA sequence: TGTGCCAGCAGTTTGGACGGGATCGACTACAATGAGCAGTTCTTC.

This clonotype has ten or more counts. CDR3 loop: CASNRADTDTQYF. CDR3 sequence (DNA): TGTGCCAGTAATAGGGCAGACACAGATACGCAGTATTTT. The chain links TRBV19 to TRBJ2-3; D is uncertain. V was cut by 7 bases and J by 2 bases, with 10 bases left in between. The germline gives CDR1 LNHDA, CDR2 SQIVND (reference sequence). The CDR3 covers 13 residues.

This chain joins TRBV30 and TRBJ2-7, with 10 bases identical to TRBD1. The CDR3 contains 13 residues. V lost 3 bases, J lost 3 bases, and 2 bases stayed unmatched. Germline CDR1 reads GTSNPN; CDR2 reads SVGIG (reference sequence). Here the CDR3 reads CAWSRDRGYEQYF. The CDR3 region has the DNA TGTGCCTGGAGCCGGGACAGGGGCTACGAGCAGTACTTC.

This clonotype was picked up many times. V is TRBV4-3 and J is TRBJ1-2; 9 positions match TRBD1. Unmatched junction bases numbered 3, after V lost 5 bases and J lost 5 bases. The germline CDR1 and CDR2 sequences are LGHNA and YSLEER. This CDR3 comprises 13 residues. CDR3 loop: CASSYGQGYGYTF. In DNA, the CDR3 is TGCGCCAGCAGCTACGGACAGGGGTATGGCTACACCTTC.

For the CDR3, the DNA is TGTGCCAGCAGCTTAGCCCACGTGTACTACGAGCAGTACTTC. Translated: CASSLAHVYYEQYF. The chain employs TRBV7-2 and TRBJ2-7; D unclear. Trimming took off 0 bases at V and 3 bases at J, with 9 bases between the two ends. This CDR3 is built from 14 residues. Germline V lookup: CDR1 SGHTA, CDR2 FQGNSA.

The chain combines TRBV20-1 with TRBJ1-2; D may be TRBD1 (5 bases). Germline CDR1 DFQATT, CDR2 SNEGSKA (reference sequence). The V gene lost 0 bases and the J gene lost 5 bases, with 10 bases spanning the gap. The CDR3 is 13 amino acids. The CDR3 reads CSARDREEYGYTF. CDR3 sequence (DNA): TGCAGTGCTAGAGACAGGGAAGAATATGGCTACACCTTC.

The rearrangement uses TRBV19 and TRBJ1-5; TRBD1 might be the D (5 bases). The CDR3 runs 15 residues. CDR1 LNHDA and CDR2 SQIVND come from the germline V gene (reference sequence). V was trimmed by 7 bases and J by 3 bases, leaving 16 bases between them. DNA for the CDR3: TGTGCCAGTATCCCCGGGACCCCTTACAATCAGCCCCAGCATTTT. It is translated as CASIPGTPYNQPQHF.

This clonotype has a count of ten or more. The CDR3 sequence: CASSLVGAGGASPLHF. For the CDR3, the DNA is TGTGCCAGCAGCTTAGTGGGGGCAGGGGGCGCCTCACCCCTCCACTTT. The chain carries TRBV7-2 and TRBJ1-6; 8 bases are a match to TRBD1. V shed 1 base and J 10 bases; nucleotides not matched to a gene: 9. The CDR3 spans 16 residues. Germline V gives CDR1 SGHTA, CDR2 FQGNSA. Variable domain in full (rest from reference TRBV7-2 and TRBJ1-6): GAGVSQSPSNKVTEKGKDVELRCDPISGHTALYWYRQSLGQGLEFLIYFQGNSAPDKSGLPSDRFSAERTGGSVSTLTIQRTQQEDSAVYLCASSLVGAGGASPLHFGNGTRLTVT.

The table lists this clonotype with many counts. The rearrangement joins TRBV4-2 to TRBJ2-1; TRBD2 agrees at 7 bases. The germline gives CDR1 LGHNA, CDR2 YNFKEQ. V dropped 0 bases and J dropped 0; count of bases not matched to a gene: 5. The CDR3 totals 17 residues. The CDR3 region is CASSQDTASGSYNEQFF. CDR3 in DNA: TGTGCCAGCAGCCAAGATACCGCTAGCGGCTCCTACAATGAGCAGTTCTTC.

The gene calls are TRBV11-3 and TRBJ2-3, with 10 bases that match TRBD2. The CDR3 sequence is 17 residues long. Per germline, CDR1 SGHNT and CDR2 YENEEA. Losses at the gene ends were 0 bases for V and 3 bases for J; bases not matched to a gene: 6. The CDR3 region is CASSLELAGVGTDTQYF. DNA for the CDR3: TGTGCCAGCAGCTTAGAGCTAGCGGGAGTCGGAACAGATACGCAGTATTTT.

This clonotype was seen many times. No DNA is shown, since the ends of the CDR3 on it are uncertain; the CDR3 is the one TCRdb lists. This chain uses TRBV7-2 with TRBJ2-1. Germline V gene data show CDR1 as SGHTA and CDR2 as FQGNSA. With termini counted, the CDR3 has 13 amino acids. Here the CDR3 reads CASSSHFGNEQFF.

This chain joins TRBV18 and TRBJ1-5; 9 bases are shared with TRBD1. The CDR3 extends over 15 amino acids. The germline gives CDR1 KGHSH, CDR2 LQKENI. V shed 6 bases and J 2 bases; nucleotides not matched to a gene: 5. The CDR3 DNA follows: TGTGCCAGCTCGGGGACAGGGACGGGCAATCAGCCCCAGCATTTT. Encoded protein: CASSGTGTGNQPQHF.

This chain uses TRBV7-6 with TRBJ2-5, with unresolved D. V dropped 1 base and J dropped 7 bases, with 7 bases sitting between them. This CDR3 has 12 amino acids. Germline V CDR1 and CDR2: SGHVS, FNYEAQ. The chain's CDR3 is CASSLDLATQYF. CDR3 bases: TGTGCCAGCAGCTTAGATCTTGCGACCCAGTACTTC.

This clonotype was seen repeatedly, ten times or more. As DNA, the CDR3 is TGTGCCAGCAGCGCTCTCTTCGGGGTTTCCCCTGGGGAGCTGTTTTTT. As protein: CASSALFGVSPGELFF. The chain couples TRBV9 to TRBJ2-2; TRBD2 is a possible D gene (5 bases). This CDR3 has 16 residues. Germline lookup yields CDR1 SGDLS and CDR2 YYNGEE. Trimming shortened V by 3 bases and J by 8 bases, and 20 bases separated the two germline ends.

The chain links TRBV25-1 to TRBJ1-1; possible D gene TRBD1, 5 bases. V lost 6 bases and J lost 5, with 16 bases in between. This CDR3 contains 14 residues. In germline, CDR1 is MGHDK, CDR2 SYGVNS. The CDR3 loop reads CASRGMHRTTEAFF. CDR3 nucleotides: TGTGCCAGCAGAGGAATGCACAGGACGACTGAAGCTTTCTTT.

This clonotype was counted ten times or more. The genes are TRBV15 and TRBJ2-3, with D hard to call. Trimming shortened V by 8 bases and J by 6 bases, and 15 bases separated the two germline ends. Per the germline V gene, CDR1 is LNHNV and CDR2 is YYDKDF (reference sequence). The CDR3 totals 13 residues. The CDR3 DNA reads TGTGCCACCGCACTGGGGTCTATGGATACGCAGTATTTT. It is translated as CATALGSMDTQYF.

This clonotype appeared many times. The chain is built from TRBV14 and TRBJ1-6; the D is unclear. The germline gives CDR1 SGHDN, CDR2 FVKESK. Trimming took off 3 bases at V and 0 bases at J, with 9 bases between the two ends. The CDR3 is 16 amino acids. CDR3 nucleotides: TGTGCCAGCAGCCAGGGCAGGAGCTCCTATAATTCACCCCTCCACTTT. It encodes CASSQGRSSYNSPLHF.